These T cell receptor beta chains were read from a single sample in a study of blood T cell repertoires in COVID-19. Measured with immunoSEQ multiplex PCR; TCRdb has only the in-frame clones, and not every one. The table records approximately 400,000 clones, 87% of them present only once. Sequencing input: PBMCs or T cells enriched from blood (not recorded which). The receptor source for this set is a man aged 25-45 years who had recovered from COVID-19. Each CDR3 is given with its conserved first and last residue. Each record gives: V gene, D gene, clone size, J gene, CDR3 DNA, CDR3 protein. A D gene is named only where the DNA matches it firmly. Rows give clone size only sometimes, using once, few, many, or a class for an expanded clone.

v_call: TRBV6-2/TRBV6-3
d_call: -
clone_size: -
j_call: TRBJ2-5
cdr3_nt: TGTGCCAGCAGTCAGGGGGAGACCCAGTACTTC
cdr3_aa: CASSQGETQYF

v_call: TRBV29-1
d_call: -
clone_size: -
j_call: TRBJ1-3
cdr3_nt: TGCAGCATTTTAAGGGGTACTGGAAACACCATATATTTT
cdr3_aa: CSILRGTGNTIYF

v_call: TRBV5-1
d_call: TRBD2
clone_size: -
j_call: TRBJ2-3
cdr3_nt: TGCGCCAGCACGCGGGGGGCGGGAGCCACAGATACGCAGTATTTT
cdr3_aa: CASTRGAGATDTQYF

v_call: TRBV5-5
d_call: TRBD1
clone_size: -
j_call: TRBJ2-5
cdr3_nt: TGTGCCAGCAGCCCGGGATACGGACAGGGGGTACGGGAGACCCAGTACTTC
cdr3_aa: CASSPGYGQGVRETQYF

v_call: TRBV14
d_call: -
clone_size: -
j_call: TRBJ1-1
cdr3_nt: TGTGCCAGCAGCCGACAGGTGAACACTGAAGCTTTCTTT
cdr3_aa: CASSRQVNTEAFF

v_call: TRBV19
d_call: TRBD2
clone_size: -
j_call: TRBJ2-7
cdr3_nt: TGTGCCAGTAGCCAATCGGGGGGACGCTACGAGCAGTACTTC
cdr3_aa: CASSQSGGRYEQYF

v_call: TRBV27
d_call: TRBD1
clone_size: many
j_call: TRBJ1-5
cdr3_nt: TGTGCCAGCAGTCCCCGGACAGGGGACACTAGCAATCAGCCCCAGCATTTT
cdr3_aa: CASSPRTGDTSNQPQHF

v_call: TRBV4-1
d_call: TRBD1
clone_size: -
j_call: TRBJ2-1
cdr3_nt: TGCGCCAGCAGCCAAGATCAGGGGACAGGGGACAATGAGCAGTTCTTC
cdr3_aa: CASSQDQGTGDNEQFF

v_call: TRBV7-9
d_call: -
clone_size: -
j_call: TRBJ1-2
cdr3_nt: TGTGCCAGCAGCCCCGGACAGTTGTCCCCTAACTATGGCTACACCTTC
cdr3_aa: CASSPGQLSPNYGYTF

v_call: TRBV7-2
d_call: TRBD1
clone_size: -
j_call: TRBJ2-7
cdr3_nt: TGTGCCAGCAGCGAACCGGGACAGAATGCCTACGAGCAGTACTTC
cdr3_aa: CASSEPGQNAYEQYF

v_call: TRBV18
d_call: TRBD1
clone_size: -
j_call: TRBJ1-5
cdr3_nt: TGTGCCAGCTCACGAGACAGGGACAATCAGCCCCAGCATTTT
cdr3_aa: CASSRDRDNQPQHF

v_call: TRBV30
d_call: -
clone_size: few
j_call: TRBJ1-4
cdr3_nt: TGTGCCTGGAGTAGCGGAGGAGGGGAAAAACTGTTTTTT
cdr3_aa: CAWSSGGGEKLFF

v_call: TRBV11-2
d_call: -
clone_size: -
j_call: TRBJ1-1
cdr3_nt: TGTGCCAGCAGCTTAGACCTTTCTGGGGAGGCTTTCTTT
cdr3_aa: CASSLDLSGEAFF

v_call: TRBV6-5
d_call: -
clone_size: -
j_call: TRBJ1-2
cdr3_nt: TGTGCCAGCTCCGCCTTGGGGGCGGGTGAATATGGCTACACCTTC
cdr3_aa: CASSALGAGEYGYTF

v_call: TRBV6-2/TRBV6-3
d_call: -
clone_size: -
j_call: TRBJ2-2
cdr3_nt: TGTGCCAGCAGTTACAGCTTAGTTGGTTTCGGGGAGCTGTTTTTT
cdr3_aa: CASSYSLVGFGELFF

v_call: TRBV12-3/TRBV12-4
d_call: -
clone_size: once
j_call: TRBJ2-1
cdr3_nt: TGTGCCAGCAGTTGGCAGGGTTGGAATGAGCAGTTCTTC
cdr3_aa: CASSWQGWNEQFF

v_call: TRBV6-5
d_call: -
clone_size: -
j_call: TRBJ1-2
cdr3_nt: TGTGCCAGCAGTTATAATTCTTACTCAACTCATGGCTACACCTTC
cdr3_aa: CASSYNSYSTHGYTF

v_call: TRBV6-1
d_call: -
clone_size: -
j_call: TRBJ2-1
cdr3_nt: TGTGCCAGCAGTGACAGGACATGGTACTACAATGAGCAGTTCTTC
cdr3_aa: CASSDRTWYYNEQFF

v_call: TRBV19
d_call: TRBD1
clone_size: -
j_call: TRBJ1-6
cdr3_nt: TGTGCCAGTAGTATCGACCTGACAGGGAGCTCCTATAATTCACCCCTCCACTTT
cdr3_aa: CASSIDLTGSSYNSPLHF

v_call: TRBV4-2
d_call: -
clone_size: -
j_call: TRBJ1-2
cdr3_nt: TGTGCCAGCAGCCAACGAAAAGCAGCGGTTGGCTACACCTTC
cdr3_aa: CASSQRKAAVGYTF

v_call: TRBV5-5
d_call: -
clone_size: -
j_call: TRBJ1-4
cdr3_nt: TGTGCCAGCACTGACAGAACCGGGAGAGAAAAACTGTTTTTT
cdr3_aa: CASTDRTGREKLFF

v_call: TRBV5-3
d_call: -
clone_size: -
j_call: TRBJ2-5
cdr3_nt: TGTGCCAGAAGCTTGGGTAGAGAGACCCAGTACTTC
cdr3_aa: CARSLGRETQYF

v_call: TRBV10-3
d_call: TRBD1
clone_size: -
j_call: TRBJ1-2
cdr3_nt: TGTGCCATCGCGCTTCGGACAGGGGAGGACTATGGCTACACCTTC
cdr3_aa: CAIALRTGEDYGYTF

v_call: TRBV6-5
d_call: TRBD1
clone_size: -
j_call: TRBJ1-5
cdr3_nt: TGTGCCAGCAGTCACTTCGGGACAGGGAACCAGCCCCAGCATTTT
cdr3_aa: CASSHFGTGNQPQHF

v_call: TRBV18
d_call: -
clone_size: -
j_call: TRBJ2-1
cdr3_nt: TGTGCCAGCTCACCACAAGCTGTCAATGAGCAGTTCTTC
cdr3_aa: CASSPQAVNEQFF

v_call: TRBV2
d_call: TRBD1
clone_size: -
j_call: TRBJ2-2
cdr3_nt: TGTGCCAGCACCTTTGGGGGACAGGGGCTCACCGGGGAGCTGTTTTTT
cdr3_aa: CASTFGGQGLTGELFF

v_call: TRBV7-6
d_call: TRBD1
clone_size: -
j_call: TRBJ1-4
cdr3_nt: TGTGCCAGCAGCTTAGAAGGACAGGGTTTTAATGAAAAACTGTTTTTT
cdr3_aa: CASSLEGQGFNEKLFF

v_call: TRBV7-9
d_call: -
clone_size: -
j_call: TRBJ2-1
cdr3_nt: TGTGCCAGCAGCTTAGTTGGAGGGTATACTGAGCAGTTCTTC
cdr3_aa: CASSLVGGYTEQFF

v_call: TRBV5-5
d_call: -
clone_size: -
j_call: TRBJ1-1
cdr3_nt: TGTGCCAGCAGCTCGATAGGGACTCCGACCGTAGCTTTCTTT
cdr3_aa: CASSSIGTPTVAFF

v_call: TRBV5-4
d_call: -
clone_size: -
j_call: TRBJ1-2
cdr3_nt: TGTGCCAGCAGCTTCATGGGAGGGAATCTCTATGGCTACACCTTC
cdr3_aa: CASSFMGGNLYGYTF

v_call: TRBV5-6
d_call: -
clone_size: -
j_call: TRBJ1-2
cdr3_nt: TGTGCCAGTCAAAAGCTTAACTATGGCTACACCTTC
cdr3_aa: CASQKLNYGYTF

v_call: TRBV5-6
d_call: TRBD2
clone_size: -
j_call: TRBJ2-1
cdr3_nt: TGTGCCAGCAGCTCCATCGGACTAGCGAATGAGCAGTTCTTC
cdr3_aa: CASSSIGLANEQFF

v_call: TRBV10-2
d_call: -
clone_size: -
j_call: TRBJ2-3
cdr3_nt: TGCGCCAGCAGTGAGCCCCTGTTGGATACGCAGTATTTT
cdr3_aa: CASSEPLLDTQYF

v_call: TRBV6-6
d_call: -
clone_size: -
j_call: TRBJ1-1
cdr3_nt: TGTGCCAGCAGCCTCCGGGACTCCGGGGTCACTGAAGCTTTCTTT
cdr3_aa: CASSLRDSGVTEAFF